A selection of T cell receptor beta chains follows, all from one sample in a study of blood T cell repertoires in COVID-19. Data came from immunoSEQ multiplex PCR; TCRdb stores just in-frame clones and leaves some out. The table lists about 190,000 clones, around three quarters of them singletons. Sequencing was done on a sample of PBMCs or T cells enriched from blood (not recorded which). The receptors derive from a woman between 45 and 65 years old with acute COVID-19. Each CDR3 is given with its conserved first and last residue. D genes are given only for firm matches. Only some rows state a clone size, as once, few, many or a class for expanded clones.

V: TRBV5-6; size: .; length: 11; D: .; J: TRBJ1-4; CDR3: CASSSAEKLFF; DNA: TGTGCCAGCAGCTCTGCGGAAAAACTGTTTTTT
V: TRBV6-4; size: few; length: 15; D: TRBD2; J: TRBJ2-5; CDR3: CASSGERGGQETQYF; DNA: TGTGCCAGCAGTGGGGAGCGGGGGGGACAAGAGACCCAGTACTTC
V: TRBV7-3; size: .; length: 14; D: TRBD2; J: TRBJ2-5; CDR3: CASSSGLARETQYF; DNA: TGTGCCAGCAGCTCGGGACTAGCAAGAGAGACCCAGTACTTC
V: TRBV10-1; size: once; length: 13; D: .; J: TRBJ1-1; CDR3: CARPCAGNTEAFF; DNA: TGCGCCAGGCCTTGTGCGGGCAACACTGAAGCTTTCTTT
V: TRBV7-9; size: few; length: 17; D: TRBD1; J: TRBJ1-3; CDR3: CASRDNGQGAIGNTIYF; DNA: TGTGCCAGCAGAGACAACGGACAGGGGGCTATTGGTAACACCATATATTTT
V: TRBV28; size: .; length: 17; D: TRBD1; J: TRBJ1-1; CDR3: CASNTEGTGYARTEAFF; DNA: TGTGCCAGCAACACCGAAGGGACAGGGTACGCGAGGACTGAAGCTTTCTTT
V: TRBV5-8; size: .; length: 13; D: TRBD1; J: TRBJ2-3; CDR3: CASSPGTADTQYF; DNA: TGTGCCAGCAGCCCCGGGACAGCAGATACGCAGTATTTT
V: TRBV19; size: .; length: 14; D: .; J: TRBJ1-5; CDR3: CASSDRGPNQPQHF; DNA: TGTGCCAGTAGCGATAGGGGTCCCAATCAGCCCCAGCATTTT
V: TRBV11-3; size: .; length: 12; D: .; J: TRBJ2-1; CDR3: CASSLGDTEQFF; DNA: TGTGCCAGCAGCCTAGGGGACACTGAGCAGTTCTTC
V: TRBV12-3/TRBV12-4; size: .; length: 13; D: .; J: TRBJ1-1; CDR3: CASSLRSVTEAFF; DNA: TGTGCCAGCAGTTTACGGTCCGTCACTGAAGCTTTCTTT
V: TRBV2; size: few; length: 13; D: .; J: TRBJ2-2; CDR3: CASRGGGTGELFF; DNA: TGTGCCAGCAGGGGAGGGGGAACCGGGGAGCTGTTTTTT
V: TRBV27; size: few; length: 14; D: TRBD1; J: TRBJ2-5; CDR3: CASSTGGPGETQYF; DNA: TGTGCCAGCAGTACAGGGGGTCCGGGAGAGACCCAGTACTTC